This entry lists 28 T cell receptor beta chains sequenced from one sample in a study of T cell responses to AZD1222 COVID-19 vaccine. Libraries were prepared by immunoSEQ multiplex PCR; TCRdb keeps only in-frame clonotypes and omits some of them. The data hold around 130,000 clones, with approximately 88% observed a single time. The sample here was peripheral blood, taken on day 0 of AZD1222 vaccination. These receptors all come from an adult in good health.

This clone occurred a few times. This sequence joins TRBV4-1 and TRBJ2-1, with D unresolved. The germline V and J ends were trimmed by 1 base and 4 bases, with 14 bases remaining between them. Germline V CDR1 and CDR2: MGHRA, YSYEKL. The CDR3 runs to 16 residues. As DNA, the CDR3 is TGCGCCAGCAGCCAAGTTTTTATCACGCGATACAATGAGCAGTTCTTC. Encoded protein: CASSQVFITRYNEQFF.

For the CDR3, the DNA is TGTGCCAGCAGTACAGGGCCCTACAATGAGCAGTTCTTC. As protein: CASSTGPYNEQFF. This rearrangement joins TRBV11-2 to TRBJ2-1, with a weak D call TRBD1 (6 bases). CDR1 SGHAT and CDR2 FQNNGV come from the germline V gene. V was cut by 6 bases and J by 2 bases, with 8 bases left in between. The CDR3 is made up of 13 amino acids.

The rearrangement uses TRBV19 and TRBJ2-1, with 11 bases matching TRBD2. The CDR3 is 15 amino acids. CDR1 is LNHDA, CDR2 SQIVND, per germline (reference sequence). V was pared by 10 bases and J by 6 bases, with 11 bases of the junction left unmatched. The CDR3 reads CAIKSSGRAVNEQFF. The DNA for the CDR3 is TGTGCCATCAAGAGTAGCGGGAGGGCCGTCAATGAGCAGTTCTTC.

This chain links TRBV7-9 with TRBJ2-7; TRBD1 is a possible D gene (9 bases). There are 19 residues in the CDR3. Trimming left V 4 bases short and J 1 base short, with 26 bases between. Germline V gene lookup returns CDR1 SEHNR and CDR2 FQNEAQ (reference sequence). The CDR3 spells CASSSGGFGFGTGSYEQYF. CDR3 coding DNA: TGTGCCAGCAGCTCGGGGGGGTTCGGATTCGGGACAGGGTCCTACGAGCAGTACTTC.

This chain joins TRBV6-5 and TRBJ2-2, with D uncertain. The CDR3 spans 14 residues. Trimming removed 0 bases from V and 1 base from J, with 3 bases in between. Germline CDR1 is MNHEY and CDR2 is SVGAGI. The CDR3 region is CASSYSRNTGELFF. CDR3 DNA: TGTGCCAGCAGTTACTCGAGGAACACCGGGGAGCTGTTTTTT.

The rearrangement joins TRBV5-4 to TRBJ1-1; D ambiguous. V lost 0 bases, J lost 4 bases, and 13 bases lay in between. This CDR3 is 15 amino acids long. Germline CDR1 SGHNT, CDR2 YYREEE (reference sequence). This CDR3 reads CASSLVAGEATEAFF. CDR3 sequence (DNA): TGTGCCAGCAGCTTGGTCGCGGGTGAGGCCACTGAAGCTTTCTTT.

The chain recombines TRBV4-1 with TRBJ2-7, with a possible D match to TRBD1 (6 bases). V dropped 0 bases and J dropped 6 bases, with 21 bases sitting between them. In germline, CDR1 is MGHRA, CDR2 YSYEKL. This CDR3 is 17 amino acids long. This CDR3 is CASSQEVVAGVVGEQYF. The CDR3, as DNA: TGCGCCAGCAGCCAAGAGGTAGTGGCAGGGGTGGTGGGCGAGCAGTACTTC.

CDR3 in DNA: TGTGCCAGCAGTCCCGGGACAGGGGGATTGAATGAGCAGTTCTTC. It is translated as CASSPGTGGLNEQFF. This chain links TRBV28 with TRBJ2-1; TRBD1 matches at 11 bases. J gave up 7 bases and V 5 bases, and 7 bases lay outside the gene matches. This CDR3 spans 15 amino acids. CDR1 is MDHEN and CDR2 is SYDVKM in the germline V gene.

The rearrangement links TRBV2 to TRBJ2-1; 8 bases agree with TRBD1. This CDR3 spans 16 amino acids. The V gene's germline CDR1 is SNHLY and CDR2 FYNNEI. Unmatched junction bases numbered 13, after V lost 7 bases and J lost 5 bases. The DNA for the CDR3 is TGTGCCAGCAACCCCATTCCCGGGACAGGCAACAATGAGCAGTTCTTC. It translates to CASNPIPGTGNNEQFF.

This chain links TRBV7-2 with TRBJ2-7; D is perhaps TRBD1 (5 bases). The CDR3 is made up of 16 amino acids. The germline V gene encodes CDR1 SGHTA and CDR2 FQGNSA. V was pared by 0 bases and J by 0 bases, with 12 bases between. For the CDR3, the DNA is TGTGCCAGCAGCTTAGCATCCCAGGGCAGCTCCTACGAGCAGTACTTC. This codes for CASSLASQGSSYEQYF.

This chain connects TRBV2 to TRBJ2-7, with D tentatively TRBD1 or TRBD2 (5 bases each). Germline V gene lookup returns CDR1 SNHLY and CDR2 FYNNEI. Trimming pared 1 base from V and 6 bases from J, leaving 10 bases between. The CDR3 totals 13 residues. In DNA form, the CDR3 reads TGTGCCAGCAGTGAAGTGAGGGGTCCCGAGCAGTACTTC. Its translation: CASSEVRGPEQYF. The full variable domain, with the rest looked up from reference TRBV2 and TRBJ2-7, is EPEVTQTPSHQVTQMGQEVILRCVPISNHLYFYWYRQILGQKVEFLVSFYNNEISEKSEIFDDQFSVERPDGSNFTLKIRSTKLEDSAMYFCASSEVRGPEQYFGPGTRLTVT.

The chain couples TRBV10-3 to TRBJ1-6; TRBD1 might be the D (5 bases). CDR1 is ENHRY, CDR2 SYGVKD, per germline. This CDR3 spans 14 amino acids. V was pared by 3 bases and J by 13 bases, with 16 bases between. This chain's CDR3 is CAISEPGRTAPLHF. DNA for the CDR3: TGTGCCATCAGTGAACCAGGGCGAACGGCGCCCCTCCACTTT.

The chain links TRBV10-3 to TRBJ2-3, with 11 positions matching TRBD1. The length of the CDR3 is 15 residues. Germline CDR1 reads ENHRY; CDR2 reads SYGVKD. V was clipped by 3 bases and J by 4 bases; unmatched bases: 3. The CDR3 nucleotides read TGTGCCATCAGTGATGGACAGGGGGCCCCAGATACGCAGTATTTT. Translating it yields CAISDGQGAPDTQYF.

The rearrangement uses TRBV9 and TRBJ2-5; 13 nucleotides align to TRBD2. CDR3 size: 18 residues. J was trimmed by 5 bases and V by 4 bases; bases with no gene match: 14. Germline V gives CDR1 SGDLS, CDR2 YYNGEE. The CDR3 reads CASSPAPSLAGGLETQYF. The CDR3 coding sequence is TGTGCCAGCAGCCCAGCCCCCTCACTAGCGGGGGGGCTGGAGACCCAGTACTTC.

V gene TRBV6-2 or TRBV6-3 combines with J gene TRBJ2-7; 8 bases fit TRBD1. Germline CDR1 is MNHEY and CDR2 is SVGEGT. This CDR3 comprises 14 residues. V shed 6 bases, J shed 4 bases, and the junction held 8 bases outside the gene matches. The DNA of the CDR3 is TGTGCCAGCAGCCCGACAGGGGCCACATACGAGCAGTACTTC. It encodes CASSPTGATYEQYF.

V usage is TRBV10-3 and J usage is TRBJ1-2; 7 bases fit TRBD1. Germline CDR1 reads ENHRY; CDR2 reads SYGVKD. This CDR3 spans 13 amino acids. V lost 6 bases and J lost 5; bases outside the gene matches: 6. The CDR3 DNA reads TGTGCCATCAGGATGGGACAGTTATATGGCTACACCTTC. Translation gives CAIRMGQLYGYTF.

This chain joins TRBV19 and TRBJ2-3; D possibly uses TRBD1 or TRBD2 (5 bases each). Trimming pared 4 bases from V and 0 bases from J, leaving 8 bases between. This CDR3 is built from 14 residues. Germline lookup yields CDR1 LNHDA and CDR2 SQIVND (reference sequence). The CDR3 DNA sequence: TGTGCCAGTAGTAGAGGGACCAGCACAGATACGCAGTATTTT. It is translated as CASSRGTSTDTQYF.

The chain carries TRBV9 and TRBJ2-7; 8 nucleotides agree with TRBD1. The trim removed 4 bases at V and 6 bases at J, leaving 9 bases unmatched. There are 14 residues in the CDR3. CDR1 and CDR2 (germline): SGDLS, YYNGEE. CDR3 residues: CASSPRTGRSEQYF. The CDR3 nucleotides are TGTGCCAGCAGCCCTAGGACAGGGAGGAGCGAGCAGTACTTC.

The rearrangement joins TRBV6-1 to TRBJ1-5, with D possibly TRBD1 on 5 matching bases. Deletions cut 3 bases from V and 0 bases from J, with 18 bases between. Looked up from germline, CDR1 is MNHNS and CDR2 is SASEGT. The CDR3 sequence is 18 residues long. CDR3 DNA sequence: TGTGCCAGCAGTGACTTCATAACGGACAAGTATAGCAATCAGCCCCAGCATTTT. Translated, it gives CASSDFITDKYSNQPQHF.

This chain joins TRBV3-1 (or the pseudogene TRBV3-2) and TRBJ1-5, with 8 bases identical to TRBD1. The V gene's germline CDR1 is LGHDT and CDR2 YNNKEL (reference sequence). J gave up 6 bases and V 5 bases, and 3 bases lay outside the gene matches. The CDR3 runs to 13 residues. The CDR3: CASSSTGGQPQHF. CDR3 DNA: TGTGCCAGCAGCTCTACAGGGGGTCAGCCCCAGCATTTT.

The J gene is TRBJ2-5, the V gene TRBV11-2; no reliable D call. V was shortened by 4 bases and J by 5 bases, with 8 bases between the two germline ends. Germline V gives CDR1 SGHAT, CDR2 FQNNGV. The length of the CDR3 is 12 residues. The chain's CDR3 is CASSSRRETQYF. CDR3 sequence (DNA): TGTGCCAGCAGCTCAAGACGGGAGACCCAGTACTTC.

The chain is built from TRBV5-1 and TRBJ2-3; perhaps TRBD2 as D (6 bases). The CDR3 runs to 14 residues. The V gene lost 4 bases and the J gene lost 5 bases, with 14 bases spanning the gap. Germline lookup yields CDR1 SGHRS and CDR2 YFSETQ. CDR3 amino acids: CASSLTGAVDTQYF. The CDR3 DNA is TGCGCCAGCAGCCTGACGGGAGCAGTAGATACGCAGTATTTT.

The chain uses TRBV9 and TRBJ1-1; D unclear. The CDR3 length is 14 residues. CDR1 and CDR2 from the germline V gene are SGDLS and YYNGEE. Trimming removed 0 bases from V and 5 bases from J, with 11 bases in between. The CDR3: CASSVVITATEAFF. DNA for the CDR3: TGTGCCAGCAGCGTAGTTATCACAGCTACTGAAGCTTTCTTT.

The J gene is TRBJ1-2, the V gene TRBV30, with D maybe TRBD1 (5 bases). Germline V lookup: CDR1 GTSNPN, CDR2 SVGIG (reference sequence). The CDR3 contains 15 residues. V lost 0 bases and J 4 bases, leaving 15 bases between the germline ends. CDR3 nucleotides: TGTGCCTGGAGTGTACCGGGAAGGGGCGGCTATGGCTACACCTTC. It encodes CAWSVPGRGGYGYTF.

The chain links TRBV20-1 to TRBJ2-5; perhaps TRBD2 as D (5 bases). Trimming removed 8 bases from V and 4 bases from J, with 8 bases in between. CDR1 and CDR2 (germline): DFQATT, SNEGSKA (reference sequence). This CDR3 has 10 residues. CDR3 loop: CSRGRETQYF. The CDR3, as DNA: TGCAGTAGAGGGCGAGAGACCCAGTACTTC.

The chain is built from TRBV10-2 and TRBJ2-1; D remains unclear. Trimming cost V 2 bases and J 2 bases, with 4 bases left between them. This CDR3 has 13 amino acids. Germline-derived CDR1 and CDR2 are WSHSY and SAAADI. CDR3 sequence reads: CASSERAYNEQFF. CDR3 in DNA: TGCGCCAGCAGTGAGAGGGCCTACAATGAGCAGTTCTTC.

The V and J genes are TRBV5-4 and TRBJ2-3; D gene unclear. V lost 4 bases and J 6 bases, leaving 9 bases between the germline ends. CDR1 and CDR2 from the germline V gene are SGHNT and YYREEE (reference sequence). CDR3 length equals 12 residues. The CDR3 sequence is CASSLDGDTQYF. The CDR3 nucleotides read TGTGCCAGCAGCCTCGACGGGGATACGCAGTATTTT.

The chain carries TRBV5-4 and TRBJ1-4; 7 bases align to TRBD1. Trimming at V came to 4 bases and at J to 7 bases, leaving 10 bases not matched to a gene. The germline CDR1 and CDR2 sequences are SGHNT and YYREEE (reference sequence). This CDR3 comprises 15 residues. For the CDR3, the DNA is TGTGCCAGCAGCGACCGGACAGGAACCGGTGAAAAACTGTTTTTT. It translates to CASSDRTGTGEKLFF.